This record looks at one T cell receptor beta chain sequence and its context. There is no known antigen for this receptor. Per-base quality was not reported, and no clone a single base away is much larger than it. TCRbeta CDR3 regions were amplified from genomic DNA by means of the immunoSEQ Assay, a bias-controlled multiplex PCR. As for how the authors treated the data: The number of nucleated cells in each sample was estimated from the amplification of reference gene primers within the assay. Sequence reads were collapsed and filtered to measure the absolute abundance of every unique TCRbeta CDR3 rearrangement. For each sample, productive Simpson clonality was calculated as the square root of Simpson's diversity index across productive rearrangements. The clones in this table, taken by TCRdb from immuneACCESS, are in-frame only. Not every clone is retained; where verified, under half of the shortfall comes from an unresolved V gene, and the cause of the rest is unknown. V, J and clone size were drawn from that table, and D and trimming were deduced from the DNA. The sample table holds tens of thousands of clones, of which about 90% were seen once. The ten largest clones take up 7.4% of the sample.

This entry is derived from a study of blood T cell repertoires in COVID-19 (dated by TCRdb to about 2020). Regarding the research as a whole: The collaborator samples originated in the United States, Italy and Spain and spanned the acute and convalescent phases of COVID-19. The repertoires were made available in a free public database intended to serve as a resource for research on the immune response to SARS-CoV-2. Samples came from the ongoing ImmuneRACE study (first 160 participants) plus 1,254 subjects from 6 global collaborators. The material from the prospective study consisted of cDNA or gDNA derived from T cells, B-cell-depleted T cells, or PBMCs. Sample metadata almost always included a de-identified subject ID, COVID-19 status, age in years and sex. Where HLA class I and class II types were available, the types were taken from metadata supplied by the sample provider, not from assay-based typing. The dataset comprised deeply sampled blood TCRbeta repertoires from subjects exposed to, actively infected with, or recovered from COVID-19.

Collaborating institutions collected whole blood in K2EDTA tubes following their own protocols. Collaborator samples were shipped for TCRbeta analysis as frozen whole blood, isolated PBMCs, or DNA extracted from either sample type. Findings and caveats that apply to the study as a whole: The amount of clinical and demographic metadata varied by source and participant and was provided uncurated.

Ends trimmed: V by 3 bases, J by 5 bases; bases unmatched to a gene: 5. The CDR3 runs 15 amino acids, cysteine and phenylalanine included. Only the CDR3 part of the read is kept: 45 bases, read in frame from the first base. Via the germline V gene, CDR1 is MDHEN and CDR2 SYDVKM. The receptor chain draws on TRBV28 and TRBJ2-1, with 9 bases in between that match TRBD2. This clonotype was sampled from a human donor with acute or convalescent COVID-19. The donor label of this sample is uncertain. The sequencing sample was made of peripheral blood. The DNA reads TGTGCCAGCAGTTTTCTCAGCGGGGGGAACAATGAGCAGTTCTTC. Its protein reads: CASSFLSGGNNEQFF.